These T cell receptor beta chains were read from a single sample in a study of human T cells and chemical hapten exposure. A single record per CDR3 protein comes from TCRdb applying MiXCR to the RACE reads. The table lists 55,000 to 85,000 distinct CDR3 sequences, approximately 9.4% of them singletons, with about 3.1% in the top ten. Sequenced here: whole blood, sampled in connection with sensitization to the hapten diphenylcyclopropenone (DPC). All receptors come from a woman between 40 and 50 years old with alopecia areata. Some clones in this sample may be carry-over from other donors' samples. CDR3s include the opening cysteine and the closing phenylalanine or tryptophan. Each record gives: J gene, V gene, CDR3 protein.

J: TRBJ1-6
V: TRBV6-1
CDR3: CASSPDRGSNSPLHF

J: TRBJ1-2
V: TRBV3-1
CDR3: CASSGTDLGNPLYGYTF

J: TRBJ2-1
V: TRBV19
CDR3: CASSIALGTNPYNEQFF

J: TRBJ2-3
V: TRBV12-3/TRBV12-4
CDR3: CASSPLTGERTDTQYF

J: TRBJ1-3
V: TRBV12-3/TRBV12-4
CDR3: CASSPPGASGNTIYF

J: TRBJ2-1
V: TRBV5-1
CDR3: CASSRGTGEGNEQFF

J: TRBJ1-5
V: TRBV11-2
CDR3: CASSLGSGGNQPQHF

J: TRBJ1-2
V: TRBV4-2
CDR3: CASSQVRQGSNYGYTF

J: TRBJ2-5
V: TRBV7-9
CDR3: CASSLDTSAQETQYF

J: TRBJ2-3
V: TRBV29-1
CDR3: CSVEDLAGGLTDTQYF

J: TRBJ2-7
V: TRBV6-1
CDR3: CASRPPGQVYEQYF

J: TRBJ2-2
V: TRBV12-3/TRBV12-4
CDR3: CASALQTTTGELFF

J: TRBJ2-2
V: TRBV3-1
CDR3: CASSQIGMGPTGELFF

J: TRBJ1-1
V: TRBV24-1
CDR3: CATSDLLVRNTEAFF

J: TRBJ1-2
V: TRBV20-1
CDR3: CSADIQGAGYGYTF

J: TRBJ2-1
V: TRBV6-6
CDR3: CASSPTPGLDLNEQFF

J: TRBJ2-1
V: TRBV9
CDR3: CASSVGSLASYNEQFF

J: TRBJ1-1
V: TRBV5-1
CDR3: CASSFRGALNTEAFF

J: TRBJ2-1
V: TRBV30
CDR3: CAWTPPGNNEQFF

J: TRBJ2-5
V: TRBV5-1
CDR3: CASSFPGGEQETQYF

J: TRBJ2-1
V: TRBV4-1
CDR3: CASSDHRVRGGDEQFF

J: TRBJ2-1
V: TRBV7-8
CDR3: CASSLRGVGTSRYNEQFF

J: TRBJ1-5
V: TRBV3-1
CDR3: CASSQAGPSNQPQHF

J: TRBJ1-4
V: TRBV5-6
CDR3: CASSFGTGYEKLFF

J: TRBJ2-1
V: TRBV12-3/TRBV12-4
CDR3: CASSLGWTVNNEQFF

J: TRBJ2-7
V: TRBV6-5
CDR3: CASRAQRGSYEQYF

J: TRBJ1-3
V: TRBV29-1
CDR3: CSVEGQGAGNTIYF

J: TRBJ2-1
V: TRBV6-2/TRBV6-3
CDR3: CASRLAGTGQYNEQFF

J: TRBJ1-2
V: TRBV5-4
CDR3: CASSLKAGTNYGYTF

J: TRBJ1-1
V: TRBV7-9
CDR3: CASSLELGRGNTEAFF

J: TRBJ2-7
V: TRBV6-6
CDR3: CASSYYTGGNEQYF

J: TRBJ2-3
V: TRBV7-9
CDR3: CASSLSGSADTQYF

J: TRBJ1-2
V: TRBV29-1
CDR3: CSVSDREGGSYGYTF

J: TRBJ2-3
V: TRBV6-2/TRBV6-3
CDR3: CASSRQGDTQYF

J: TRBJ1-3
V: TRBV27
CDR3: CASGYSGNTIYF

J: TRBJ1-3
V: TRBV16
CDR3: CASSQLREKPSGNTIYF

J: TRBJ1-6
V: TRBV7-2
CDR3: CASSPTGRDNSPLHF

J: TRBJ2-7
V: TRBV29-1
CDR3: CSASSSYEQYF

J: TRBJ2-2
V: TRBV4-1
CDR3: CASSQVPSGGEELFF

J: TRBJ1-3
V: TRBV7-9
CDR3: CASSPTLQVHSGNTIYF

J: TRBJ2-1
V: TRBV4-1
CDR3: CASSRTIAQGNEQFF

J: TRBJ1-1
V: TRBV28
CDR3: CASEIARSNEAFF